This T cell receptor beta chain was identified in a study of blood T cell repertoires in COVID-19. Study background: PBMCs, B-cell-depleted T cells, or T cells were the source of the cDNA or gDNA that made up the material.

Original handling: Estimates of nucleated cell counts were drawn from the amplification of reference gene primers. TCRdb's table, derived via immunoSEQ multiplex PCR, lists solely in-frame clones and lacks some. The V and J calls and clone size were taken over from that table, and D and trimming were inferred from the DNA. The data contain about 130,000 clones, about 85% of them seen just once; the ten biggest clones take up about 10%. The CDR3 has 19 amino acids. J lost 5 bases, V lost 4 bases, and 14 bases had no gene match. Germline values: CDR1 MDHEN, CDR2 SYDVKM. V is TRBV28 and J is TRBJ2-5; 15 bases line up with TRBD2. Sequenced: peripheral blood. The clonotype originates from a man aged 55 to 70 with acute or convalescent COVID-19. In nucleotides, the CDR3 is TGTGCCAGCAGTTCCGGACTAGCGGGAGGGCGGAAACTTCGGGAGACCCAGTACTTC. This translates into CASSSGLAGGRKLRETQYF.